The subject of this entry is one T cell receptor beta chain. Only a few counts were recorded for this clonotype. The antigen it binds to is not known. No base quality values were provided; no much bigger clone lies one nucleotide off. These data are taken from a study of CD8 T cells in ankylosing spondylitis (dated 2017 in TCRdb). Broadly, across the study: The study set out to find disease-linked TCR variants by profiling T cell receptor beta repertoires in ankylosing spondylitis patients and healthy donors. In total, the full study cohort was made up of some 110 healthy donors and 25 to 30 ankylosing spondylitis patients. Peripheral blood samples were taken, and synovial fluid was additionally collected from ankylosing spondylitis patients. Broad study findings and their caveats: Some TCR beta motif variants had previously been reported in synovial fluid and blood of reactive arthritis patients, which suggested common disease-initiation mechanisms. A CD8+ phenotype was shown by the disease-linked clones, which were found at relatively low frequencies in peripheral blood. The disease-linked clones were reported as significantly enriched in matched synovial fluid samples from ankylosing spondylitis patients. Blood from ankylosing spondylitis patients appeared to be characterized by a TCR beta motif composed of roughly eight highly homologous amino acid variants.

Reading the germline V gene (reference sequence) gives CDR1 MNHEY and CDR2 SMNVEV. Spanning cysteine to phenylalanine, the CDR3 consists of 15 amino acids. CDR3 DNA only is kept here, 45 bases in frame from base 1. V is pared back by 2 bases and J by 4 bases, with 14 bases lying between the germline termini. The sequencing machine was an Illumina HiSeq 2500. Quantitative 5'-RACE with molecular barcodes was the method used to prepare the TCR beta libraries. As for the original processing: A new computational method, built on a probabilistic model of VDJ rearrangement, was used to identify disease-linked TCR variants. The public reads were reprocessed in TCRdb via fastp at Q25 and MiXCR, keeping in-frame beta chains. Every entry covers one CDR3 protein and lists the most common genes and DNA from its rows. The V and J calls were determined by TCRdb, not by the authors. The sample table contains 350,000 to 550,000 distinct CDR3 sequences; only one count was recorded for roughly 26% of them. Of the sample, about 0.89% is held by the ten largest clones.

The sequence is built from TRBV27 and TRBJ1-1; too little of a D gene remains to name it. The source is a male donor with ankylosing spondylitis. Material for sequencing was blood, either unsorted or a sorted T cell fraction (not recorded which). This receptor carries the CDR3 CASSLTGIESTEAFF. The bases read TGTGCCAGCAGTTTAACGGGGATCGAGAGCACTGAAGCTTTCTTT.